This T cell receptor beta chain was obtained from a study of Ad26.COV2.S vaccination and SARS-CoV-2 variants. Study-wide background: In the COV1001 trial, the donor was in the Ad26.COV2.S arm.

As for treatment: about 20 received Ad26.COV2.S at low or high dose, single or two shots; several received placebo; per-sample allocation not given. Sampling was performed 63 days after the first vaccine or placebo injection. Some clones are missing from TCRdb's copy, which holds only in-frame ones; the method was immunoSEQ multiplex PCR. In the table there are some 340,000 clones, about 86% of which are singletons. The receptor was isolated from a person between 18 and 65 years old who received the Ad26.COV2.S COVID-19 vaccine or a placebo. The specimen was peripheral blood, collected in a trial of Ad26.COV2.S vaccine versus placebo.

The CDR3 loop is CASSLQGSPTYGYTF. CDR3 nucleotide sequence: TGCGCCAGCAGCTTGCAGGGCAGTCCTACCTATGGCTACACCTTC. The chain employs TRBV5-1 and TRBJ1-2; D possibly corresponds to TRBD1 (5 bases). The CDR3 spans 15 residues. V lost 1 base and J lost 4, with 14 bases in between. From germline, CDR1 is SGHRS and CDR2 YFSETQ.